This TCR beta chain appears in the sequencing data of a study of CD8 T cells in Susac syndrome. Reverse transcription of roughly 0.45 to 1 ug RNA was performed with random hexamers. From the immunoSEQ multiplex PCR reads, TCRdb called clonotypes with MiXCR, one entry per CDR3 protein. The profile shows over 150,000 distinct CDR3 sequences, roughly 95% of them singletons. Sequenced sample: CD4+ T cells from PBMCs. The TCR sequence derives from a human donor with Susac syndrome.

The CDR3 loop reads CASSFLAGGPVAGELFF. The CDR3 DNA is TGTGCCAGCAGTTTTCTAGCGGGAGGGCCGGTGGCCGGGGAGCTGTTTTTT. The J gene is TRBJ2-2, the V gene TRBV27, with TRBD2 matching 12 bases. Trimming removed 3 bases from V and 6 bases from J; junction bases left unmatched: 8. The CDR3 has 17 residues. Germline V gives CDR1 MNHEY, CDR2 SMNVEV (reference sequence).